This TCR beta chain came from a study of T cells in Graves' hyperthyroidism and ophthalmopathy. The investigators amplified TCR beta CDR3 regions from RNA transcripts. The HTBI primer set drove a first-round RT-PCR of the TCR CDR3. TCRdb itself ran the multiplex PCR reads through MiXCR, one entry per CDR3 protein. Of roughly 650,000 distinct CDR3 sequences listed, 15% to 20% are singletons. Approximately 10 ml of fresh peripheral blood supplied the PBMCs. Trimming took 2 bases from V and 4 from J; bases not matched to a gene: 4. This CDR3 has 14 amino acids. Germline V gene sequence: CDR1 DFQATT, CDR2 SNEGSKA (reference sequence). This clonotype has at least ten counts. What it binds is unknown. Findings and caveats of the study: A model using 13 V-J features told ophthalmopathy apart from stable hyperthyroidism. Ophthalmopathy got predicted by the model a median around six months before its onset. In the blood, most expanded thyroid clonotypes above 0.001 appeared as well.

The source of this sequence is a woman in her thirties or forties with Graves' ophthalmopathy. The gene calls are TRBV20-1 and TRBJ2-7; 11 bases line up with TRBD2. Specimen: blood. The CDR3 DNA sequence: TGCAGTGCTAGAAGCCTAGCGGGAGGTTACGAGCAGTACTTC. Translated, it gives CSARSLAGGYEQYF.